This TCR beta chain was captured in a study of control samples from healthy donors and cancer patients. Germline V gene sequence: CDR1 MNHEY, CDR2 SVGEGT. Trimming removed 4 bases at V and 0 bases at J, with 24 bases between. This CDR3 region has 19 residues. Clones were sequenced by immunoSEQ multiplex PCR, and TCRdb holds only the in-frame ones, with some missing. The data contain some 140,000 clones, about nine tenths of them singletons. V usage is TRBV6-2 or TRBV6-3 and J usage is TRBJ1-1, with D possibly being TRBD1 (5 bases). The TCR originated in a man younger than 40 in good health. Sequenced input: blood. The CDR3 here is CASSSHLTLDRLMNTEAFF. The DNA of the CDR3 is TGTGCCAGCAGTTCCCACCTCACGTTAGACAGACTTATGAACACTGAAGCTTTCTTT.